This TCR beta chain appears in the sequencing data of a study of blood T cell repertoires in COVID-19. For the study at large: Sites across the United States, Italy and Spain contributed samples from acute and convalescent COVID-19.

Original processing methods: Nucleated cell counts were estimated from reference gene primer amplification. Measured with immunoSEQ multiplex PCR; TCRdb has only the in-frame clones, and not every one. The DNA gave D and trimming, while V, J and clone size come from that table. The sample holds around 300,000 clones, about 90% seen once. The sample was peripheral blood. The receptor was derived from a woman in her thirties or forties with acute or convalescent COVID-19.

CDR3 sequence: CATGGLTNEQFF. The DNA of the CDR3 is TGTGCCACCGGGGGGCTTACAAATGAGCAGTTCTTC. The V call is TRBV18, the J call TRBJ2-1, with D tentatively TRBD2 (7 bases). Germline V gene data show CDR1 as KGHSH and CDR2 as LQKENI. The CDR3 runs 12 residues. V lost 10 bases and J 7 bases, leaving 14 bases between the germline ends.